A single sample is the source of the 9 T cell receptor beta chains below, sequenced in a study of shared clonotypes between healthy human individuals. Using immunoSEQ multiplex PCR, the repertoire was profiled, and TCRdb retains in-frame clones only, with some absent. The sample lists about 2.1 million clones, about 94% occurring once. Naive CD8 populations comprised CD45RO-negative cells positively selected for CCR7, excluding terminally differentiated effector memory CD45RA+ cells. The specimen was naive CD8+ T cells from PBMCs. These receptor sequences come from a man younger than 35 in good health. Some clones in this sample may be carry-over from other donors' samples.

V and J are TRBV25-1 and TRBJ2-7; D is unclear. The V end lost 0 bases, the J end lost 3 bases, and 9 bases lay between the germline ends. There are 14 residues in the CDR3. The germline V gene encodes CDR1 MGHDK and CDR2 SYGVNS. The CDR3 DNA reads as TGTGCCAGCAGTGAATACGGAGCGCTCTACGAGCAGTACTTC. It codes for CASSEYGALYEQYF.

J is TRBJ1-2 and V is TRBV5-5, with D unresolved. CDR1 is SGHKS, CDR2 YYEKEE, per germline (reference sequence). The CDR3 length is 15 residues. Trimming left V 4 bases short and J 8 bases short, with 21 bases between. The CDR3 reads CASSGLSLTIDGYTF. CDR3 bases: TGTGCCAGCAGCGGGCTCTCATTGACCATAGACGGCTACACCTTC.

The genes are TRBV7-8 and TRBJ2-1; no definite D call. V gave up 1 base and J gave up 6 bases, with 10 bases separating them. The germline CDR1 and CDR2 sequences are SGHVS and FQNEAQ. The CDR3 spans 14 residues. For the CDR3, the DNA is TGTGCCAGCAGCTTAGTCCCCTATTCCAATGAGCAGTTCTTC. Amino acids: CASSLVPYSNEQFF.

This chain joins TRBV28 and TRBJ2-3; 8 nucleotides line up with TRBD2. The CDR3 sequence is 17 residues long. Germline V gene data show CDR1 as MDHEN and CDR2 as SYDVKM. J lost 2 bases, V lost 4 bases, and 11 bases had no gene match. The chain's CDR3 is CASSSLGLVIFTDTQYF. CDR3 coding DNA: TGTGCCAGCAGTTCACTGGGACTAGTAATCTTCACAGATACGCAGTATTTT.

Concerning this clone itself: This sample also contains other DNA sequences that code for the same CDR3. The rearrangement joins TRBV5-4 to TRBJ2-3, with TRBD2 matching over 14 bases. V dropped 0 bases and J dropped 6; count of bases not matched to a gene: 0. CDR3 length equals 15 residues. Germline V gene sequence: CDR1 SGHNT, CDR2 YYREEE (reference sequence). CDR3 DNA: TGTGCCAGCAGCTTGGGGACTAGCGGGAGGGATACGCAGTATTTT. Protein product: CASSLGTSGRDTQYF.

The V gene is TRBV6-5, the J gene TRBJ2-2, with a possible D match to TRBD2 (6 bases). The CDR3 has 15 amino acids. Trimming left V 4 bases short and J 7 bases short, with 16 bases between. Germline V gives CDR1 MNHEY, CDR2 SVGAGI. DNA of the CDR3: TGTGCCAGCAGTTTGGGGGGAGGTTGGGTCGGGGAGCTGTTTTTT. This gives the protein CASSLGGGWVGELFF.

The rearrangement joins TRBV7-9 to TRBJ2-1; TRBD2 matches 12 bases. The length of the CDR3 is 18 residues. CDR1 is SEHNR and CDR2 is FQNEAQ in the germline V gene (reference sequence). V lost 8 bases and J lost 0; bases outside the gene matches: 11. Here the CDR3 reads CASDRTSGIEGSYNEQFF. In DNA form, the CDR3 reads TGTGCCAGCGATAGGACTAGCGGGATAGAGGGCTCCTACAATGAGCAGTTCTTC.

This clone was seen only once. This sample also contains other DNA sequences that code for the same CDR3. The CDR3 DNA sequence: TGTGCCAGCAGCTTAGCAGGGACAGACTATGGCTACACCTTC. Translation: CASSLAGTDYGYTF. The rearrangement links TRBV7-9 to TRBJ1-2; the match to TRBD1 covers 7 bases. The V gene's germline CDR1 is SEHNR and CDR2 FQNEAQ (reference sequence). V shed 0 bases and J 3 bases; nucleotides not matched to a gene: 1. This CDR3 comprises 14 residues. Full variable domain (missing parts from reference TRBV7-9 and TRBJ1-2): DTGVSQNPRHKITKRGQNVTFRCDPISEHNRLYWYRQTLGQGPEFLTYFQNEAQLEKSRLLSDRFSAERPKGSFSTLEIQRTEQGDSAMYLCASSLAGTDYGYTFGSGTRLTVV.

This clone was counted once. This rearrangement joins TRBV18 to TRBJ2-5; 11 bases agree with TRBD1. Per the germline V gene, CDR1 is KGHSH and CDR2 is LQKENI. J gave up 1 base and V 3 bases, and 1 base lay outside the gene matches. The CDR3 has 15 residues. CDR3 loop: CASSPGTGGQETQYF. The CDR3, as DNA: TGTGCCAGCTCACCTGGGACAGGGGGCCAAGAGACCCAGTACTTC.